This T cell receptor beta chain was documented in a study of blood T cell repertoires in COVID-19. Across the study: Specimens from acute and convalescent COVID-19 originated in the United States, Italy and Spain.

Clones were read by immunoSEQ multiplex PCR, and TCRdb kept only the in-frame ones, dropping some. The sample includes 100,000 or so clones, around four fifths of them seen just once. The length of the CDR3 is 19 residues. The V segment lost 4 bases and the J segment 1 base; nucleotides outside the gene matches: 16. Germline V lookup: CDR1 SEHNR, CDR2 FQNEAQ (reference sequence). This clone has at least ten counts. This TCR derives from a man in his sixties with active or convalescent COVID-19. Sequencing was done on a sample of peripheral blood. This chain links TRBV7-9 with TRBJ1-1; 9 positions agree with TRBD1. In DNA, the CDR3 is TGTGCCAGCAGCTCCTCTTGGACAGGGGATTACGACTCGAACACTGAAGCTTTCTTT. Its translation is CASSSSWTGDYDSNTEAFF.